Presented here are 28 T cell receptor beta chains from one specimen sequenced in a study of blood T cell repertoires in COVID-19. Sequencing was performed with immunoSEQ multiplex PCR; in TCRdb, only in-frame clones are kept and a portion is missing. The data show about 90,000 clones, 92% seen once. The sequenced material came from peripheral blood. The receptors come from a woman aged 55-69 years with active COVID-19.

This clone was seen once. The J gene is TRBJ2-7, the V gene TRBV7-9; D gene ambiguous. Germline loops: CDR1 SEHNR, CDR2 FQNEAQ (reference sequence). The CDR3 has 14 amino acids. The V end was cut by 5 bases, the J end by 2 bases, with 13 bases between. The CDR3 nucleotides read TGTGCCAGCAGCCGCGACTGGAGCACCTACGAGCAGTACTTC. Residues: CASSRDWSTYEQYF.

The J gene is TRBJ2-7, the V gene TRBV7-6, with D maybe TRBD1 (6 bases). Germline V lookup: CDR1 SGHVS, CDR2 FNYEAQ. The V and J ends lost 1 base and 6 bases respectively, with 10 bases between them. The CDR3 contains 13 residues. Written as DNA, the CDR3 is TGTGCCAGCAGCTTAGACAGGGACGGCGAGCAGTACTTC. Translated: CASSLDRDGEQYF. Looking up the rest from reference TRBV7-6 and TRBJ2-7 gives the full variable domain: GAGVSQSPRYKVTKRGQDVALRCDPISGHVSLYWYRQALGQGPEFLTYFNYEAQQDKSGLPNDRFSAERPEGSISTLTIQRTEQRDSAMYRCASSLDRDGEQYFGPGTRLTVT.

In this sample, this clone turned up once. The gene calls are TRBV11-3 and TRBJ2-1; 9 nucleotides align to TRBD1. Germline V lookup: CDR1 SGHNT, CDR2 YENEEA. CDR3 length: 14 amino acids. J gave up 4 bases and V 6 bases, and 4 bases lay outside the gene matches. The CDR3 sequence is CASSSGTGYNEQFF. The DNA for the CDR3 is TGTGCCAGCAGTTCCGGGACAGGGTACAATGAGCAGTTCTTC.

The CDR3 spells CASSGGRGLAGGRQETQYF. For the CDR3, the DNA is TGTGCCAGCAGTGGTGGGAGGGGACTAGCGGGAGGGAGGCAAGAGACCCAGTACTTC. The V call is TRBV28, the J call TRBJ2-5; 16 bases are shared with TRBD2. Germline CDR1 is MDHEN and CDR2 is SYDVKM. V shed 5 bases and J 2 bases; nucleotides not matched to a gene: 11. This CDR3 comprises 19 residues. The complete variable domain, with remaining parts taken from reference TRBV28 and TRBJ2-5, reads DVKVTQSSRYLVKRTGEKVFLECVQDMDHENMFWYRQDPGLGLRLIYFSYDVKMKEKGDIPEGYSVSREKKERFSLILESASTNQTSMYLCASSGGRGLAGGRQETQYFGPGTRLLVL.

The CDR3 DNA reads as TGTGCCAGCAGCCGAGGGGGCAGGGACGGAGAAAAACTGTTTTTT. The encoded protein is CASSRGGRDGEKLFF. The gene calls are TRBV5-6 and TRBJ1-4, with 7 bases matching TRBD1. V dropped 4 bases and J dropped 8; count of bases not matched to a gene: 11. Per germline, CDR1 SGHDT and CDR2 YYEEEE. The length of the CDR3 is 15 residues.

The genes are TRBV6-1 and TRBJ2-5; possible D gene TRBD2, 7 bases. Trimming removed 3 bases at V and 4 bases at J, with 18 bases between. CDR1 is MNHNS and CDR2 is SASEGT in the germline V gene. The CDR3 runs 16 residues. The CDR3 here is CASSEFGGRLGETQYF. CDR3 coding DNA: TGTGCCAGCAGTGAGTTCGGGGGGCGCTTAGGAGAGACCCAGTACTTC.

The chain recombines TRBV29-1 with TRBJ2-3; 10 bases line up with TRBD2. CDR1 and CDR2 (germline): SQVTM, ANQGSEA. This CDR3 region has 15 residues. V dropped 4 bases and J dropped 0; count of bases not matched to a gene: 4. CDR3 loop: CSVVGTSESTDTQYF. DNA for the CDR3: TGCAGCGTTGTTGGGACTAGCGAAAGCACAGATACGCAGTATTTT.

V is TRBV10-2 and J is TRBJ2-2; D is possibly TRBD2 (6 bases). This CDR3 region has 14 residues. Germline V gene data show CDR1 as WSHSY and CDR2 as SAAADI. V was clipped by 7 bases and J by 1 base, with 10 bases between them. In DNA form, the CDR3 reads TGCGCCAGCAAAGTGGGGGGGAACACCGGGGAGCTGTTTTTT. Protein: CASKVGGNTGELFF.

The chain recombines TRBV2 with TRBJ2-7, with D possibly matching TRBD1 (6 bases). The length of the CDR3 is 11 residues. V was trimmed by 6 bases and J by 5 bases, leaving 8 bases between them. Per the germline V gene, CDR1 is SNHLY and CDR2 is FYNNEI. CDR3 amino acids: CASRNRDEQYF. CDR3 sequence (DNA): TGTGCCAGCAGAAACAGGGACGAGCAGTACTTC.

This chain uses TRBV29-1 with TRBJ1-1; D is ambiguous. Germline CDR1 SQVTM, CDR2 ANQGSEA. The CDR3 spans 13 residues. Trimming pared 4 bases from V and 0 bases from J, leaving 9 bases between. The CDR3 DNA sequence: TGCAGCGTTGTCACCAACATGAACACTGAAGCTTTCTTT. It codes for CSVVTNMNTEAFF.

The chain recombines TRBV7-8 with TRBJ2-2; D possibly corresponds to TRBD1 (5 bases). This CDR3 spans 19 amino acids. Trimming removed 6 bases from V and 6 bases from J, with 29 bases in between. CDR1 is SGHVS, CDR2 FQNEAQ, per germline. The CDR3 protein is CASRRMRLPDQGLAGELFF. In nucleotides, the CDR3 is TGTGCCAGCAGACGTATGAGGTTGCCCGACCAGGGATTAGCCGGGGAGCTGTTTTTT.

In this sample, this clone turned up once. V gene TRBV28 combines with J gene TRBJ1-2, with D uncertain. The CDR3 length is 14 residues. From germline, CDR1 is MDHEN and CDR2 SYDVKM. V dropped 6 bases and J dropped 7 bases, with 18 bases sitting between them. The CDR3 DNA follows: TGTGCCAGCAGCGAGGAGGTGCGGGTAGGTGGCTACACCTTC. This translates into CASSEEVRVGGYTF.

The rearrangement uses TRBV18 and TRBJ1-1; TRBD1 agrees at 8 bases. Trimming took 3 bases from V and 2 from J; bases not matched to a gene: 2. Germline V lookup: CDR1 KGHSH, CDR2 LQKENI. CDR3 length: 14 residues. CDR3 sequence reads: CASSPGQGNTEAFF. DNA for the CDR3: TGTGCCAGCTCACCCGGACAGGGTAACACTGAAGCTTTCTTT.

The rearrangement uses TRBV2 and TRBJ1-2; possibly TRBD1 for D (6 bases). V was trimmed by 0 bases and J by 4 bases, leaving 9 bases between them. The CDR3 covers 14 residues. Germline CDR1 and CDR2: SNHLY and FYNNEI. CDR3 nucleotides: TGTGCCAGCAGTGAAGCTGGACAGATCTATGGCTACACCTTC. Its protein is CASSEAGQIYGYTF.

The V gene is TRBV7-6, the J gene TRBJ2-1, with TRBD2 matching over 13 bases. Germline assignment: CDR1 SGHVS and CDR2 FNYEAQ. The J segment lost 2 bases and the V segment lost 1 base, leaving 2 bases of the junction unmatched. This CDR3 is 17 amino acids long. The CDR3 bases are TGTGCCAGCAGCTTAGTACTAGCGGGAGGGCCCTACAATGAGCAGTTCTTC. This encodes CASSLVLAGGPYNEQFF.

This clone appeared once. The chain carries TRBV27 and TRBJ2-7; the D is unclear. The CDR3 is 15 amino acids. The germline V gene has CDR1 MNHEY and CDR2 SMNVEV (reference sequence). V lost 5 bases and J 2 bases, leaving 16 bases between the germline ends. This CDR3 reads CASSLTRLAPYEQYF. The CDR3 DNA reads as TGTGCCAGCAGTCTAACAAGACTGGCTCCCTACGAGCAGTACTTC.

Points on this clone: An end of the junction differs from the germline gene, which may be a read error. Other nucleotide sequences from this sample produce the same CDR3. The chain recombines TRBV7-8 with TRBJ1-5, with no clear D. Germline V CDR1 and CDR2: SGHVS, FQNEAQ. The CDR3 is 16 amino acids. CDR3 sequence reads: CASSLGWSIGNQPQHF. CDR3 DNA sequence: TGCGCCAGCAGCTTAGGGTGGTCCATAGGCAATCAGCCCCAGCATTTT.

The chain couples TRBV5-4 to TRBJ2-3; 9 bases are shared with TRBD2. Per the germline V gene, CDR1 is SGHNT and CDR2 is YYREEE (reference sequence). There are 18 residues in the CDR3. Germline trimming cut 2 bases from V and 3 bases from J; bases unmatched to any gene: 13. CDR3 in amino acids: CASSFHRGGGAATDTQYF. CDR3 sequence (DNA): TGTGCCAGCAGCTTCCATAGGGGCGGGGGGGCCGCGACAGATACGCAGTATTTT.

The rearrangement joins TRBV10-3 to TRBJ1-2; TRBD1 might be the D (5 bases). Trimming removed 6 bases from V and 4 bases from J, with 15 bases in between. The CDR3 has 14 amino acids. Looked up from germline, CDR1 is ENHRY and CDR2 is SYGVKD. CDR3 protein: CAIRGDFGGYGYTF. For the CDR3, the DNA is TGTGCCATCAGGGGGGACTTTGGAGGCTATGGCTACACCTTC.

This chain connects TRBV5-1 to TRBJ1-4; D unclear. Trimming pared 4 bases from V and 0 bases from J, leaving 7 bases between. The CDR3 covers 14 residues. In germline, CDR1 is SGHRS, CDR2 YFSETQ. CDR3 coding DNA: TGCGCCAGCAGCATGGACTCAACTAATGAAAAACTGTTTTTT. Its protein is CASSMDSTNEKLFF.

V gene TRBV5-1 combines with J gene TRBJ1-1; 8 bases are a match to TRBD1. The CDR3 has 14 residues. V trimming: 4 bases; J trimming: 4 bases; junction bases outside the gene matches: 6. Per germline, CDR1 SGHRS and CDR2 YFSETQ. This CDR3 reads CASSLDRVGTEAFF. The CDR3 coding sequence is TGCGCCAGCAGCCTGGACAGGGTTGGCACTGAAGCTTTCTTT.

CDR3 DNA sequence: TGTGCCAGCACCCCAAGCACAGATACGCAGTATTTT. It yields the protein CASTPSTDTQYF. The gene calls are TRBV12-3 or TRBV12-4 and TRBJ2-3, with D hard to call. The CDR3 is 12 amino acids. Trimming took off 7 bases at V and 0 bases at J, with 5 bases between the two ends.

As to this clone: Distinct nucleotide sequences in the sample also encode this CDR3. This chain connects TRBV7-2 to TRBJ2-1; 8 nucleotides align to TRBD2. CDR3 size: 15 residues. Germline V gene data show CDR1 as SGHTA and CDR2 as FQGNSA. J was trimmed by 0 bases and V by 2 bases; bases with no gene match: 0. The CDR3, as DNA: TGTGCCAGCAGCTTAAGCGGGAGCTCCTACAATGAGCAGTTCTTC. Encoded protein: CASSLSGSSYNEQFF.

This clone was detected once. The gene calls are TRBV12-3 or TRBV12-4 and TRBJ1-2; TRBD1 agrees at 11 bases. The CDR3 loop spans 13 amino acids. The trim removed 5 bases at V and 5 bases at J, leaving 1 base unmatched. The CDR3 region is CASSGQGAYGYTF. In nucleotides, the CDR3 is TGTGCCAGCAGTGGACAGGGGGCGTATGGCTACACCTTC.

This chain connects TRBV18 to TRBJ1-1; 8 positions match TRBD1. The CDR3 runs 14 residues. Germline trimming cut 3 bases from V and 2 bases from J; bases unmatched to any gene: 2. The germline V gene encodes CDR1 KGHSH and CDR2 LQKENI. The CDR3 sequence is CASSPSGGNTEAFF. The CDR3 nucleotides are TGTGCCAGCTCACCGTCAGGGGGCAACACTGAAGCTTTCTTT.

V usage is TRBV5-6 and J usage is TRBJ1-1, with TRBD1 as a possible D gene (5 bases). V gave up 5 bases and J gave up 0 bases, with 17 bases separating them. Germline V gives CDR1 SGHDT, CDR2 YYEEEE. The CDR3 totals 16 residues. CDR3 in DNA: TGTGCCAGCAGAAGAGACAGCCTAGTCCTGAACACTGAAGCTTTCTTT. Protein product: CASRRDSLVLNTEAFF. Based on the CDR3 plus reference TRBV5-6 and TRBJ1-1, the full variable domain is DAGVTQSPTHLIKTRGQQVTLRCSPKSGHDTVSWYQQALGQGPQFIFQYYEEEERQRGNFPDRFSGHQFPNYSSELNVNALLLGDSALYLCASRRDSLVLNTEAFFGQGTRLTVV.

The CDR3 here is CASSLNRDVNTIYF. The CDR3 DNA is TGTGCCAGCAGCTTAAACAGGGATGTGAACACCATATATTTT. The chain links TRBV11-2 to TRBJ1-3; possible D gene TRBD1, 6 bases. The CDR3 runs to 14 residues. Between the trimmed V and J ends, which lost 2 bases and 7 bases, there was a span of 12 bases. Germline CDR1 and CDR2: SGHAT and FQNNGV.

J is TRBJ1-1 and V is TRBV28; D is possibly TRBD1 (6 bases). Germline CDR1 reads MDHEN; CDR2 reads SYDVKM. V was clipped by 6 bases and J by 5 bases, with 19 bases between them. This CDR3 has 15 residues. CDR3 coding DNA: TGTGCCAGCAGCTTCCGTTTAGGGGGTAGGACTGAAGCTTTCTTT. It translates to CASSFRLGGRTEAFF.